This T cell receptor beta chain was sequenced for a study of cytomegalovirus exposure and HLA in healthy donors (TCRdb year 2017). Regarding the research as a whole: An earlier analysis of approximately 590 of the donors reported 250 to 350 Gb of sequence data and more than 90 million unique TCR beta sequences from 150 million to 200 million T cells. Donor age, sex, ethnicity and CMV serostatus were collected together with the repertoire data. In a later genetic analysis, genome-wide SNP genotypes for about 55% of the roughly 700 donors were used, and that subset was treated as a discovery cohort. Because of strong linkage in the cohort, roughly five DR-DQ haplotypes were treated as single units for association and clustering. Among the roughly 390 genotyped donors, 81% belonged to the genetic ancestry cluster associated with self-reported Caucasian donors. The later analysis used no new phenotypic data to find candidate immune exposures, relying instead on TCR beta sequences and their occurrence across donors. Besides the first cohort of under 700 subjects, a separate validation cohort made up of over 95 different subjects was used. A later analysis re-analyzed previously published TCR beta repertoires from 666 donors and added high-resolution HLA genotyping to study TCR occurrence patterns. The T cell repertoires of around 730 subjects were profiled by immunosequencing and related to cytomegalovirus serostatus. Typing coverage varied by locus: roughly 629-640 donors for A, B, C, DRB1 and DQB1; 522 for DQA1; 600 to 610 for DPA1; approximately 490 for DPB1. Every repertoire in the discovery cohort had been generated on one and the same sequencing platform. Among a few hundred genotyped donors of the cohort, an average of around 240,000 unique TCR beta nucleotide sequences were sequenced per donor, around 20% of them non-productive. An earlier analysis of roughly 600 of the donors used high-throughput TCR beta sequencing to judge whether each TCR beta V gene segment behaved as functional or pseudogenic. The study combined high-throughput TCR immunosequencing, statistical association of individual TCRs with disease status, and machine learning to predict cytomegalovirus infection status. Around 320 gigabases of sequencing data and approximately 85 million unique TCR sequences were included in an early release covering about 620 HLA-typed donors. The study was designed to test whether signatures of past pathogen exposure could be identified by cataloging public T cell receptors. Both class I and class II loci were covered by HLA typing, at four-digit resolution. Study-level results and caveats: A later genetic analysis reported fewer N-insertions in productive TCRs among donors in an Asian-associated ancestry cluster than the roughly 620-donor mean. A later analysis associated 16,951 TCR beta sequences with specific HLA alleles at a false discovery rate of 0.05. Broadly in line with IMGT annotations, most TCR beta V segments showed up in productive rearrangements about 87% or about 30% of the time in an earlier analysis of 587 of the donors. While some public TCRs were present in many individuals, most TCR sequences turned up only very rarely across donors. Because HLA typing was unavailable for some donors at each locus, only the typed subset was used in association tests. Most CMV-associated TCR beta chains appeared to be HLA-restricted in a later analysis, and the HLA associations seemed to be driven largely by CMV exposure. According to the authors, the approach could potentially be generalized to other disease states and immunological phenotypes. Cytomegalovirus status was reported to be diagnosed by the classifier with high specificity and sensitivity in both the original and validation cohorts. A further reported finding was that TCR beta sequences accurately predicted the HLA-A and HLA-B alleles for most subjects in the first cohort. In a later analysis, HLA-associated TCR beta chains were found to be more clonally expanded and to have lower generation probabilities than equally common non-associated chains. Roughly uniform sequencing depth across donors was assumed in presence/absence analyses, although this assumption may not hold. In a later genetic analysis, a missense DCLRE1C variant was associated with V-gene and J-gene trimming of TCR beta chains, and the association was replicated in an independent cohort. According to a later analysis, TCR association rates differed among HLA loci, with DRB1 alleles showing the most associated TCRs and HLA-C alleles showing the fewest. A cluster of highly shared sequence variants was judged likely to be a technical artifact of the sequencing pipeline. CMV serostatus was the only immune exposure information available for the cohort. Because counts were too low, under 20 rarely observed V segments, including chromosome 9 orphons, were left out of the earlier analysis of some 640 of the donors. In the study, 150 to 200 TCR beta chains were listed as associated with cytomegalovirus. According to a later analysis, parvovirus B19, influenza, CMV and Epstein-Barr virus appeared linked to several top co-occurrence clusters. When HLA alleles, especially DR and DQ, strongly co-occurred, TCR associations were difficult to assign to individual alleles. A few of the identified cytomegalovirus-associated TCR beta chains were confirmed in vitro to be specific for cytomegalovirus antigens. Linkage disequilibrium might explain the correlated functional status among segregating V segments, but an unknown experimental factor could not be ruled out. Only TCR beta chains were sequenced in this cohort, and the absence of alpha or paired-chain data limited detectable features.

Libraries were prepared through the immunoSEQ multiplex PCR assay. For the multiplex PCR, a mixture combining 60 forward primers for TCR Vbeta segments and 13 reverse primers for TCR Jbeta segments was used. The CDR3 region of rearranged TCR beta genes was amplified from genomic DNA by a multiplex PCR assay. The amplified TCR beta libraries were sequenced on the Illumina HiSeq System as 87-base-pair reads. From the authors' description of their analysis: In a later analysis, tens of millions of unique TCR beta chains were counted across the approximately 670 repertoires, and about 9.9 million of these chains were shared by at least two donors. Raw reads were error-corrected and collapsed into unique sequences by a nearest-neighbor algorithm in which closely related sequences were merged to remove PCR and sequencing errors. V, D and J gene segments were assigned by aligning CDR3 sequences to IMGT reference sequences. For a sequence to be retained, a match of at least six nucleotides was required to both a V gene segment and a J gene segment. Rearrangements were called productive when the CDR3 lacked stop codons and stayed in frame with V and J; all others were non-productive. Following IMGT convention, CDR3 was defined as the stretch from the second conserved V-encoded cysteine up to the conserved J-encoded phenylalanine. The earlier analysis of approximately 500 of the donors excluded sequences that lacked an unambiguous match to a single V gene segment. In an earlier analysis of some 590 of the donors, a V segment was called functional when productive rearrangements were above 56.7%, and segregating when the standard deviation between donors exceeded 5%. A statistical classification framework was built to diagnose cytomegalovirus status from the catalog of TCR beta chain sequences. A later analysis assigned V and J genes by comparing TCR nucleotide sequences with IMGT/GENE-DB human TR gene sequences. Using the TCRdist pipeline, a later analysis assigned CDR3 sequences along with most-parsimonious VDJ recombination scenarios. In a later analysis, each TCR beta chain was defined by its CDR3 amino acid sequence together with its V-gene family, and reads without a unique V-gene family were excluded. A later analysis removed 550 to 650 highly shared, low-generation-probability nucleotide sequences to deal with suspected cross-contamination and a sequencing artifact. In a later analysis, a clonal expansion index was calculated for each public chain from normalized within-repertoire ranks of inferred template counts. Generation probabilities in a later analysis came from a VDJ recombination model fitted to out-of-frame rearrangements, and those results were checked against IGoR. In a later analysis, TCR-TCR, TCR-HLA and TCR-CMV co-occurrence was scored with hypergeometric tests, and a repertoire-size bias correction was applied to TCR pairs. A later analysis estimated false discovery rates by permuting HLA or CMV assignments 20 times. In a later analysis, co-occurring TCRs were grouped using DBSCAN, and TCRdist sequence similarity was added for clustering within HLA-allele-positive subsets. For co-occurrence clustering, repertoires with fewer than 30,000 or more than 120,000 public chains were excluded, along with five repertoires with anomalous nucleotide sharing. Held by TCRdb, this immuneACCESS table contains in-frame sequences only and omits some clones. Under half of the omission traces to an unresolved V gene where checked; the cause of the rest is unknown. V and J calls and clone size are as listed in that table; D and trimming were resolved from the DNA. Across this sample there are some 170,000 clones, with 82% seen only once. Less than 1% of the sample lies in the top ten.

The cohort consisted of approximately 670 healthy bone marrow donors. All cohort members were sampled while nominally healthy, although unrecorded immune exposures were likely present. The donor was CMV seropositive and belonged to the group of 250 to 300 seropositive cohort members. Every donor gave a peripheral blood sample, and the peripheral blood mononuclear cells from that sample were used for TCR beta sequencing. Genomic DNA extraction from the blood cell samples was performed with the Qiagen DNeasy Blood Extraction Kit. With respect to this clone: What antigen it recognizes has not been identified. Nothing much larger sits one base from this clone, and base qualities are not available.

The clonotype originates from a girl aged 2 to 9 in good health and CMV-seropositive. Sample: PBMCs.

The DNA is as follows: TGTGCCAGCAGCTCCCTCAAGAGAGTAGAAAGTATTCGGTCCGACGAGCAGTACTTC. Its protein reads: CASSSLKRVESIRSDEQYF. The chain links TRBV5-4 with TRBJ2-7, with no D gene named confidently. The CDR3 numbers 19 residues from cysteine through phenylalanine. The sequence is cut down to CDR3 DNA, 57 bases in frame from base 1. Reading the germline V gene (reference sequence) gives CDR1 SGHNT and CDR2 YYREEE. The germline ends are 30 bases apart after V is trimmed by 3 bases and J by 5 bases.